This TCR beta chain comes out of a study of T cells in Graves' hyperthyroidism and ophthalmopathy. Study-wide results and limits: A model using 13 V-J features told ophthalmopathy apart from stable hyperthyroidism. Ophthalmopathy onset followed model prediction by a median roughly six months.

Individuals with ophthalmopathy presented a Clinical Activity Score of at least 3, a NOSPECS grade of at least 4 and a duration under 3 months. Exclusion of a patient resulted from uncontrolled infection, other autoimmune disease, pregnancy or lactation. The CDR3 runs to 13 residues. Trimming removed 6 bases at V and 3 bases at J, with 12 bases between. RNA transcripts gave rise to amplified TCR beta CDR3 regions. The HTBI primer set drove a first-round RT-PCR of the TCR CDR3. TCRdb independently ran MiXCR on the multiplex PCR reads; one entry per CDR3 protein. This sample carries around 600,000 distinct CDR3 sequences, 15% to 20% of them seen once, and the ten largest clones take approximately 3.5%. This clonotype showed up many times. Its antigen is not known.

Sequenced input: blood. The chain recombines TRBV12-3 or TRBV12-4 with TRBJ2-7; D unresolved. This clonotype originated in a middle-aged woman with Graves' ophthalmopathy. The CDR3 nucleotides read TGTGCCAGCAGCAAGCGTCCTGACTACGAGCAGTACTTC. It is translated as CASSKRPDYEQYF.